This T cell receptor (beta chain) was identified during a study of blood T cells in healthy people across ages. Study observations and caveats: A strong correlation between TCR beta diversity and naive T cell percentage was seen. Donor CMV status was unknown, possibly confounding expanded clonotype changes.

CDR3 length equals 14 residues. Germline CDR1 is SGHRS and CDR2 is YFSETQ. The ends lost 3 bases at V and 5 bases at J; junction bases unmatched: 7. A sample-barcoded 5' primer and a J-beta primer mix were used in a second PCR of about 7 to 11 cycles. MiXCR, applied by TCRdb to the 5' RACE reads, yields one record per CDR3 protein. The table includes approximately 770,000 distinct CDR3 sequences, about three fifths detected once. A word on this clonotype: Its antigen is as yet unknown.

The sequenced sample was blood. The chain links TRBV5-1 to TRBJ2-7; 8 bases fit TRBD1. The TCR was taken from a man younger than 40 in good health. For the CDR3, the DNA is TGCGCCAGCAGCTCCGGACAGGGTTCGGACGAGCAGTACTTC. Protein product: CASSSGQGSDEQYF. Drawing the rest from reference TRBV5-1 and TRBJ2-7, the complete variable domain is KAGVTQTPRYLIKTRGQQVTLSCSPISGHRSVSWYQQTPGQGLQFLFEYFSETQRNKGNFPGRFSGRQFSNSRSEMNVSTLELGDSALYLCASSSGQGSDEQYFGPGTRLTVT.